This T cell receptor (beta chain) came from a study of T cells in Graves' hyperthyroidism and ophthalmopathy. V gave up 5 bases and J gave up 0 bases, with 7 bases separating them. The CDR3 sequence is 13 residues long. Germline CDR1 SGHAT, CDR2 FQNNGV. There were TCR beta CDR3 regions amplified from RNA transcripts. TCR CDR3 regions were first amplified by RT-PCR with HTBI primers. TCRdb re-derived calls from the multiplex PCR reads in MiXCR, one entry per CDR3 protein. The sample yields about 640,000 distinct CDR3 sequences, around 20% seen once. Broader study findings: A model of 13 V-J features distinguished ophthalmopathy from stable hyperthyroidism.

This clonotype came up many times. The target antigen is unknown. The authors obtained PBMCs from more than 9.5 ml of fresh peripheral blood. The TCR comes from a man aged 25-45 years with Graves' ophthalmopathy. Sample: blood. The chain uses TRBV11-2 and TRBJ1-1; D is unclear. CDR3 loop: CASSRHLNTEAFF. The CDR3 nucleotides are TGTGCCAGCAGCCGACACTTGAACACTGAAGCTTTCTTT.